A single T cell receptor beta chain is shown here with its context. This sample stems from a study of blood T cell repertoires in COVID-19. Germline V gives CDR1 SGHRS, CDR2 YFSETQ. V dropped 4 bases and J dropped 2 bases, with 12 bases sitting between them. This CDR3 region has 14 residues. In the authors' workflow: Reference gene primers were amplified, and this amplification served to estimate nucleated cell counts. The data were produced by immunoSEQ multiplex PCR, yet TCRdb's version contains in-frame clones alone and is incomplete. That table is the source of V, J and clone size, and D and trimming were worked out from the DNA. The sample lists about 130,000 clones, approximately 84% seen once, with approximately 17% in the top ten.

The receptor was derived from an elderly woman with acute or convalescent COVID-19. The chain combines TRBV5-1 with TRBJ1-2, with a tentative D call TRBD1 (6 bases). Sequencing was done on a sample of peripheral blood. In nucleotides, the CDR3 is TGCGCCAGCAGCGCGCCGGGACAAAACTATGGCTACACCTTC. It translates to CASSAPGQNYGYTF.